A selection of T cell receptor beta chains follows, all from one sample in a study of CD8+ T cells in alopecia areata. Sequencing was performed with immunoSEQ multiplex PCR; in TCRdb, only in-frame clones are kept and a portion is missing. The sample shows under 65,000 clones, roughly 45% of them seen only once. The sequenced material came from NKG2D-low CD8+ T cells sorted from blood. The receptors originated from a human donor with alopecia areata. CDR3s include the opening cysteine and the closing phenylalanine or tryptophan. D genes are given only for firm matches. Clone size appears in some rows only: once, few, many, or a class for an expanded clone.

CDR3 | DNA | J | V | D | size
CAWGELPDRFSTDTQYF | TGTGCCTGGGGGGAGCTACCAGACCGATTTAGCACAGATACGCAGTATTTT | TRBJ2-3 | TRBV30 | NA | NA
CSVEGDGYTF | TGCAGCGTTGAAGGAGACGGCTACACCTTC | TRBJ1-2 | TRBV29-1 | NA | NA
CSVRSREYGLGNEQFF | TGCAGCGTTCGCTCGCGGGAGTACGGACTAGGAAATGAGCAGTTCTTC | TRBJ2-1 | TRBV29-1 | TRBD2 | NA
CSALGTSGRSYEQYF | TGCAGCGCCCTAGGGACTAGCGGGAGATCCTACGAGCAGTACTTC | TRBJ2-7 | TRBV29-1 | TRBD2 | NA
CAWGTGTNEQFF | TGTGCCTGGGGGACAGGGACCAATGAGCAGTTCTTC | TRBJ2-1 | TRBV30 | TRBD1 | NA
CASSRAEDQNIQYF | TGTGCCAGCAGCCGGGCGGAGGATCAAAACATTCAGTACTTC | TRBJ2-4 | TRBV7-9 | NA | few
CSVEGNGNYNEQFF | TGCAGCGTTGAAGGTAACGGAAACTACAATGAGCAGTTCTTC | TRBJ2-1 | TRBV29-1 | NA | few
CASSDRWTSGSYEQFF | TGTGCCAGCAGCGACCGATGGACTAGCGGGAGTTATGAGCAGTTCTTC | TRBJ2-1 | TRBV7-9 | TRBD2 | few
CASSLRGSWFGEQFF | TGTGCCAGCAGCTTAAGAGGGAGTTGGTTCGGTGAGCAGTTCTTC | TRBJ2-1 | TRBV5-6 | NA | few
CASSLDGGYGYTF | TGTGCCAGCAGCTTAGACGGCGGATATGGCTACACCTTC | TRBJ1-2 | TRBV7-9 | NA | NA
CASSFRNEQFF | TGTGCCAGCAGCTTCAGAAATGAGCAGTTCTTC | TRBJ2-1 | TRBV13 | NA | NA
CSVADRGVNTGELFF | TGCAGCGTAGCTGACAGGGGGGTGAACACCGGGGAGCTGTTTTTT | TRBJ2-2 | TRBV29-1 | TRBD1 | NA